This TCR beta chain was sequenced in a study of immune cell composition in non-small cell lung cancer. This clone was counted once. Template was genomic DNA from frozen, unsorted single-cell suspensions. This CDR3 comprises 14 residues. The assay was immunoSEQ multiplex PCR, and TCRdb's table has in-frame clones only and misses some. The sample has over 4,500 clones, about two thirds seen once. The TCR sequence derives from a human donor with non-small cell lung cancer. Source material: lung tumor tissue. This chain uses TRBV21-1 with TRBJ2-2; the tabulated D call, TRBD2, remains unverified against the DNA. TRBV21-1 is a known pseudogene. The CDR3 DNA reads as TGTGCCAGGTCGGAGGGCCCCGGAACCGGGGAGCTGTTTTTT. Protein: CARSEGPGTGELFF.